The 18 T cell receptor beta chains reported below all come from one sample, sequenced in a study of Ad26.COV2.S vaccination and SARS-CoV-2 variants. Only in-frame clones appear in the TCRdb table, and some are missing; sequencing was by immunoSEQ multiplex PCR. Found here are approximately 300,000 clones, around four fifths of them singletons; the top ten hold roughly 2%. Treatment given: over 15 received Ad26.COV2.S at low or high dose, single or two shots; roughly 5 received placebo; per-sample allocation not given. Collection of the samples took place on day 63 after the first injection of vaccine or placebo. This specimen was peripheral blood, taken in a trial of Ad26.COV2.S vaccine versus placebo. The receptor set was obtained from a person aged 18-65 years who received the Ad26.COV2.S COVID-19 vaccine or a placebo.

The V call is TRBV7-9, the J call TRBJ2-7; 7 bases line up with TRBD1. The CDR3 loop spans 13 amino acids. The V segment lost 7 bases and the J segment 3 bases; nucleotides outside the gene matches: 6. Germline V gene sequence: CDR1 SEHNR, CDR2 FQNEAQ (reference sequence). The CDR3 here is CASTTGQRYEQYF. The CDR3 DNA reads TGTGCCAGCACGACGGGACAGCGCTACGAGCAGTACTTC.

For this clone: Distinct nucleotide sequences in the sample also encode this CDR3. The chain joins TRBV5-1 to TRBJ2-5; TRBD1 is a possible D gene (5 bases). Germline-derived CDR1 and CDR2 are SGHRS and YFSETQ. V was shortened by 3 bases and J by 5 bases, with 14 bases between the two germline ends. The CDR3 is 14 amino acids. CDR3 nucleotide sequence: TGCGCCAGCAGCTCCACAGGATTTGGTGAGACCCAGTACTTC. Its translation is CASSSTGFGETQYF.

The chain joins TRBV7-9 to TRBJ2-1; D is uncertain. The CDR3 is 14 residues long. The germline V gene encodes CDR1 SEHNR and CDR2 FQNEAQ (reference sequence). V lost 5 bases, J lost 7 bases, and 15 bases lay in between. Here the CDR3 DNA reads TGTGCCAGCAGCGGCATACTGCATATAAATGAGCAGTTCTTC. Translated: CASSGILHINEQFF.

The chain couples TRBV7-2 to TRBJ2-5, with TRBD2 identical over 11 bases. Germline V gives CDR1 SGHTA, CDR2 FQGNSA. This CDR3 spans 13 amino acids. Unmatched junction bases numbered 6, after V lost 5 bases and J lost 10 bases. CDR3 region: CASSPTSGGYQYF. Here the CDR3 DNA reads TGTGCCAGCAGCCCAACTAGCGGGGGATACCAGTACTTC.

The V call is TRBV28, the J call TRBJ2-7; D might be TRBD2 (6 bases). The CDR3 is 17 residues long. Germline assignment: CDR1 MDHEN and CDR2 SYDVKM. The germline V and J ends were trimmed by 5 bases and 3 bases, with 23 bases remaining between them. The CDR3 sequence is CASSPNTGSVEDYEQYF. The CDR3 DNA is TGTGCCAGCAGTCCCAATACCGGGAGTGTGGAGGACTACGAGCAGTACTTC.

The chain employs TRBV19 and TRBJ1-2; weak D call: TRBD1 (6 bases). Between the trimmed V and J ends, which lost 3 bases and 5 bases, there was a span of 13 bases. The CDR3 loop spans 14 amino acids. Per germline, CDR1 LNHDA and CDR2 SQIVND (reference sequence). The CDR3 nucleotides are TGTGCCAGTAGTATTTTACAGGGATCATATGGCTACACCTTC. It codes for CASSILQGSYGYTF. The entire variable domain, with the rest obtained from reference TRBV19 and TRBJ1-2, is as follows: DGGITQSPKYLFRKEGQNVTLSCEQNLNHDAMYWYRQDPGQGLRLIYYSQIVNDFQKGDIAEGYSVSREKKESFPLTVTSAQKNPTAFYLCASSILQGSYGYTFGSGTRLTVV.

This sequence joins TRBV2 and TRBJ1-2; D gene unclear. The CDR3 totals 12 residues. V lost 1 base, J lost 8 bases, and 8 bases lay in between. Germline V gives CDR1 SNHLY, CDR2 FYNNEI. The CDR3 spells CASSEEKIGYTF. As DNA, the CDR3 is TGTGCCAGCAGTGAAGAGAAGATCGGCTACACCTTC.

The genes are TRBV2 and TRBJ2-2; 7 bases line up with TRBD1. Germline lookup yields CDR1 SNHLY and CDR2 FYNNEI. The CDR3 loop spans 15 amino acids. The junction had 8 bases not matched to a gene; V was cut back by 4 bases and J by 6 bases. CDR3 loop: CASSVRQGEAGELFF. DNA for the CDR3: TGTGCCAGCAGTGTTCGACAGGGTGAGGCCGGGGAGCTGTTTTTT.

The CDR3 nucleotides are TGTGCCAGCTCACCAGACAGGACTTTTGGTGGCTACACCTTC. This codes for CASSPDRTFGGYTF. The chain employs TRBV18 and TRBJ1-2; D is perhaps TRBD1 (6 bases). Trimming cost V 2 bases and J 7 bases, with 14 bases left between them. The CDR3 loop spans 14 amino acids. Germline lookup yields CDR1 KGHSH and CDR2 LQKENI.

The V call is TRBV27, the J call TRBJ1-6, with TRBD1 matching over 9 bases. V lost 6 bases, J lost 8 bases, and 5 bases stayed unmatched. Germline V CDR1 and CDR2: MNHEY, SMNVEV (reference sequence). The CDR3 sequence is 14 residues long. This chain's CDR3 is CASRRDRADSPLHF. CDR3 DNA sequence: TGTGCCAGCAGGAGGGACAGGGCGGATTCACCCCTCCACTTT.

The gene calls are TRBV6-5 and TRBJ2-2; 7 positions match TRBD2. Germline CDR1 reads MNHEY; CDR2 reads SVGAGI. V lost 6 bases and J lost 5; bases outside the gene matches: 3. The CDR3 spans 13 residues. The CDR3 loop is CASRVGGTGELFF. For the CDR3, the DNA is TGTGCCAGCAGAGTGGGGGGGACCGGGGAGCTGTTTTTT.

The V and J genes are TRBV2 and TRBJ1-5; a possible D gene is TRBD1 (5 bases). The CDR3 has 15 residues. Germline lookup yields CDR1 SNHLY and CDR2 FYNNEI. Trimming stripped 6 bases from V and 4 bases from J, with 16 bases between. The CDR3 DNA sequence: TGTGCCAGCAGAGGTGACGGGACTCGGAATCAGCCCCAGCATTTT. As protein: CASRGDGTRNQPQHF.

V gene TRBV11-2 combines with J gene TRBJ1-2; no definite D call. Germline V gene data show CDR1 as SGHAT and CDR2 as FQNNGV. There are 16 residues in the CDR3. Trimming stripped 5 bases from V and 2 bases from J, with 18 bases between. CDR3 amino acids: CASSTRENLPNYGYTF. In DNA form, the CDR3 reads TGTGCCAGCAGCACCAGAGAAAATTTGCCCAACTATGGCTACACCTTC.

In the case of this clone: Other DNA sequences in the sample encode the same CDR3. The V and J genes are TRBV5-6 and TRBJ1-1; D not resolved. CDR1 SGHDT and CDR2 YYEEEE come from the germline V gene. V lost 0 bases and J lost 2, with 8 bases in between. This CDR3 has 14 residues. CDR3 DNA sequence: TGTGCCAGCAGCTTGGCCAGACGAAACACTGAAGCTTTCTTT. Translation: CASSLARRNTEAFF.

The chain is built from TRBV6-5 and TRBJ2-7, with D unresolved. V lost 0 bases and J lost 3, with 9 bases in between. This CDR3 is built from 14 residues. Germline CDR1 MNHEY, CDR2 SVGAGI. CDR3 region: CASSYSIQFYEQYF. The CDR3, as DNA: TGTGCCAGCAGTTACTCGATCCAGTTCTACGAGCAGTACTTC.

This clone turned up a few times. V and J are TRBV20-1 and TRBJ1-4; D is unresolved. This CDR3 is 11 amino acids long. Trimming took 0 bases from V and 7 from J, leaving 3 bases between them. CDR1 and CDR2 from the germline V gene are DFQATT and SNEGSKA (reference sequence). This CDR3 reads CSAREGEKLFF. The CDR3 nucleotides read TGCAGTGCTAGAGAGGGTGAAAAACTGTTTTTT.

The V and J genes are TRBV28 and TRBJ1-2; possibly TRBD1 for D (5 bases). CDR1 and CDR2 (germline): MDHEN, SYDVKM. Trimming left V 8 bases short and J 7 bases short, with 17 bases between. The CDR3 covers 13 residues. CDR3 sequence (DNA): TGTGCCAGCCAACGGGACGGACTGGGTGGCTACACCTTC. This sequence encodes CASQRDGLGGYTF.

The CDR3 loop is CASSPGQGTTLGETQYF. Here the CDR3 DNA reads TGCGCCAGCAGCCCGGGACAGGGTACGACATTAGGGGAGACCCAGTACTTC. The chain uses TRBV5-1 and TRBJ2-5; 9 positions match TRBD1. Germline lookup yields CDR1 SGHRS and CDR2 YFSETQ. This CDR3 region has 17 residues. V shed 4 bases, J shed 5 bases, and the junction held 15 bases outside the gene matches.